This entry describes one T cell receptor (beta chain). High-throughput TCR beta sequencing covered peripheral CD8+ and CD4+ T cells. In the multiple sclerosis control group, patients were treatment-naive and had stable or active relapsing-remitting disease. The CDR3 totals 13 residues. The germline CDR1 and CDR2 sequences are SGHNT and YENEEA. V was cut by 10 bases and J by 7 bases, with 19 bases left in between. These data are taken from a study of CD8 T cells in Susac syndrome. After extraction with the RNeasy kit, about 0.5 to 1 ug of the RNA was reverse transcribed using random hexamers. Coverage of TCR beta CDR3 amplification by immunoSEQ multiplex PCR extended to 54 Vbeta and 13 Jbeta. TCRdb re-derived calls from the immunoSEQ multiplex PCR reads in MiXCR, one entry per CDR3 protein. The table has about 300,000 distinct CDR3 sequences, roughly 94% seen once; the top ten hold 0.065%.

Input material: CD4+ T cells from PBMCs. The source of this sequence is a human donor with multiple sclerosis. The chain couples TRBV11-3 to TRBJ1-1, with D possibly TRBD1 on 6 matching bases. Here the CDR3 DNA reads TGTGCCACCGACTCAGGGGTTCAGGGTGAAGCTTTCTTT. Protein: CATDSGVQGEAFF.